These T cell receptor beta chains were read from a single sample in a study of blood T cell repertoires in COVID-19. The method was immunoSEQ multiplex PCR; TCRdb's version includes in-frame clones alone and lacks a portion of them. Of 140,000 or so clones in the sample, 70% to 90% are singletons; the top ten hold 9.5% to 12%. Sequenced material: peripheral blood. The source is a woman older than 75 with acute or convalescent COVID-19. The CDR3 runs from the conserved cysteine through the conserved F or W. The order of the fields is clone size, D gene, J gene, V gene, CDR3 DNA, CDR3 protein. The D gene is left open where the match is weak. Clone sizes are given selectively: once, few, many, or a class where the clone is expanded.

.,TRBD1,TRBJ1-4,TRBV9,TGTGCCAGCAGCTCGGACAGGGGAGGGAATGAAAAACTGTTTTTT,CASSSDRGGNEKLFF
once,.,TRBJ1-1,TRBV9,TGTGCCAGCAGCGTAGGGGACACGGCTAAAGCTTTCTTT,CASSVGDTAKAFF
.,TRBD2,TRBJ2-3,TRBV18,TGTGCCAGCTCACCATCGGGACTAGCGACCACAGATACGCAGTATTTT,CASSPSGLATTDTQYF
.,.,TRBJ1-1,TRBV7-2,TGTGCCAGCAGCCAGATCTACACTGAAGCTTTCTTT,CASSQIYTEAFF
.,.,TRBJ2-7,TRBV24-1,TGTGCCACCAGTGAAGGACCGGGGTACGAGCAGTACTTC,CATSEGPGYEQYF
.,.,TRBJ1-5,TRBV19,TGTGCCAGTCTCGGGACATTTCAGCCCCAGCATTTT,CASLGTFQPQHF
.,.,TRBJ1-5,TRBV2,TGTGCCAGCATAGGGCAGGGTGATCAGCCCCAGCATTTT,CASIGQGDQPQHF
few,TRBD1,TRBJ1-4,TRBV30,TGTGCCTGGAGCCTGACAGGGGTAGACGAAAAACTGTTTTTT,CAWSLTGVDEKLFF
.,.,TRBJ1-1,TRBV6-2/TRBV6-3,TGTGCCAGCAGCCGACCACTGGGAGAAACTTTCTTT,CASSRPLGETFF
.,TRBD1,TRBJ1-2,TRBV5-4,TGTGCCAGCAGATTACAGACAGGGGACTATGGCTACACCTTC,CASRLQTGDYGYTF
.,.,TRBJ1-1,TRBV6-4,TGTGCCAGCACCCTCGGCAGGGCTAAGATCGGCACTGAAGCTTTCTTT,CASTLGRAKIGTEAFF
.,.,TRBJ1-1,TRBV5-8,TGTGCCAGCAGCTTGGAGCGGGGGACTGAAGCTTTCTTT,CASSLERGTEAFF
.,.,TRBJ2-7,TRBV18,TGTGCCAGCTCACCAGGCAATCCCTACGAGCAGTACTTC,CASSPGNPYEQYF
.,.,TRBJ2-3,TRBV13,TGTGCCAGCAGACCTGCTGCGGACAGATACACAGATACGCAGTATTTT,CASRPAADRYTDTQYF
.,.,TRBJ2-7,TRBV7-2,TGTGCCAGCAGCTTAGGTATCTCCTACGAGCAGTACTTC,CASSLGISYEQYF
.,.,TRBJ1-4,TRBV12-3/TRBV12-4,TGTGCCAGCAGTTTAGGGCGCGGTAGACTGTTTTTT,CASSLGRGRLFF
.,.,TRBJ1-3,TRBV6-1,TGTGCCAGCAGTGAAAGAGACACCATATATTTT,CASSERDTIYF
.,.,TRBJ2-7,TRBV20-1,TGCAGTGCTCGCCATCGGTACGAGCAGTACTTC,CSARHRYEQYF
.,.,TRBJ1-1,TRBV3-1/TRBV3-2,TGTGCCAGCAGCCAAATAGGCGGGTCCAACACTGAAGCTTTCTTT,CASSQIGGSNTEAFF
.,.,TRBJ1-5,TRBV29-1,TGCAGCGCGTCACTCTCTGGGGGGGATCAGCCCCAGCATTTT,CSASLSGGDQPQHF
.,.,TRBJ1-5,TRBV6-5,TGTGCCAGCAACAGGGAGACGTATCAGCCCCAGCATTTT,CASNRETYQPQHF
.,.,TRBJ1-2,TRBV3-1/TRBV3-2,TGTGCCAGCAGCCAAGGATCAATTGGGCTCTATGGCTACACCTTC,CASSQGSIGLYGYTF
.,TRBD2,TRBJ2-3,TRBV5-1,TGCGCCAGCAGCTTCACACCTGCCCAGCGGGGGGGCGGAGATACGCAGTATTTT,CASSFTPAQRGGGDTQYF
.,TRBD1,TRBJ1-6,TRBV2,TGTGCCAGCAGTGAAGCAAGACAGGGTTATTCACCCCTCCACTTT,CASSEARQGYSPLHF
.,TRBD1,TRBJ2-1,TRBV28,TGTGCCAGCAGTTTAGGAGCAGGGGGCTCGTACAATGAGCAGTTCTTC,CASSLGAGGSYNEQFF
.,.,TRBJ1-1,TRBV18,TGTGCCAGCTCACCATTTAATTCGAACACTGAAGCTTTCTTT,CASSPFNSNTEAFF
.,.,TRBJ1-5,TRBV9,TGTGCCAGCAGCGTAGGAGTTGGAGAGCCCCAGCATTTT,CASSVGVGEPQHF
.,.,TRBJ1-2,TRBV6-2/TRBV6-3,TGTGCCAGCAGTATCACCCTCCTTCAGGGTAAAGATGGCTACACCTTC,CASSITLLQGKDGYTF
.,TRBD2,TRBJ2-1,TRBV6-2/TRBV6-3,TGTGCCAGCAGTTCGAGCGGGGGGATCCACAATGAGCAGTTCTTC,CASSSSGGIHNEQFF
.,TRBD1,TRBJ1-2,TRBV7-2,TGTGCCAGCAGCTCACAGGGGGTAGCTGGCTACACCTTC,CASSSQGVAGYTF
.,.,TRBJ2-3,TRBV6-6,TGTGCCAGCAGACTAACAGGAGCCAGCACAGATACGCAGTATTTT,CASRLTGASTDTQYF
.,TRBD1,TRBJ1-5,TRBV10-3,TGTGCCATCAGCGGGACAGTCAATCAGCCCCAGCATTTT,CAISGTVNQPQHF
.,.,TRBJ1-3,TRBV5-8,TGTGCCAGCAGCTTGGCCGGACAGAGCTCTGGAAACACCATATATTTT,CASSLAGQSSGNTIYF
.,.,TRBJ1-2,TRBV3-1/TRBV3-2,TGTGCCAGCAGCCCCGGAGCCGGCTACACCTTC,CASSPGAGYTF
.,.,TRBJ1-1,TRBV11-2,TGTGCCAGCAGCTTAGCGGGACAAACGAACACTGAAGCTTTCTTT,CASSLAGQTNTEAFF
.,.,TRBJ2-1,TRBV6-4,TGTGCCAGCAGTGACACACAAAGGGGGATCTACAATGAGCAGTTCTTC,CASSDTQRGIYNEQFF
.,TRBD1,TRBJ1-4,TRBV29-1,TGCAGCGCCACGACAGGGCACGAAAAACTGTTTTTT,CSATTGHEKLFF
.,.,TRBJ2-3,TRBV6-5,TGTGCCAGCAGTTCTGAGCGTACGCAGTATTTT,CASSSERTQYF
.,TRBD1,TRBJ1-2,TRBV18,TGTGCCAGCTCACCGGGACAGGGTAACTATGGCTACACCTTC,CASSPGQGNYGYTF
.,TRBD2,TRBJ2-7,TRBV2,TGTGCCAGCAGTGTAAATAGCGGGGGCGCCTACGAGCAGTACTTC,CASSVNSGGAYEQYF